The rows below give T cell receptor beta chains drawn from one sample of a study of blood T cell repertoires in COVID-19. Repertoires were generated with immunoSEQ multiplex PCR, while TCRdb's copy carries only in-frame clones and drops some. The sample includes around 110,000 clones, about nine tenths of them seen just once. The sequenced sample was peripheral blood. The receptors derive from a man aged 45 to 65 with active or convalescent COVID-19. The CDR3 runs from the conserved cysteine through the conserved F or W. A D gene is named only where the DNA matches it firmly. Only some rows state a clone size, as once, few, many or a class for expanded clones.

>once|TRBJ1-1|-|TRBV6-5
CASSYSGRWNTEAFF
TGTGCCAGCAGTTACTCGGGGCGGTGGAACACTGAAGCTTTCTTT
>-|TRBJ1-3|-|TRBV3-1/TRBV3-2
CASSQEANTIYF
TGTGCCAGCAGCCAAGAAGCAAACACCATATATTTT
>-|TRBJ2-7|TRBD1|TRBV27
CASSLQGPYEQYF
TGTGCCAGCAGTCTACAGGGGCCCTACGAGCAGTACTTC
>-|TRBJ2-3|-|TRBV7-2
CASSSYGIGASTDTQYF
TGTGCCAGCAGCTCTTATGGTATTGGGGCCAGCACAGATACGCAGTATTTT
>-|TRBJ2-5|-|TRBV28
CASSPPGNGGQETQYF
TGTGCCAGCAGCCCACCCGGGAACGGGGGACAAGAGACCCAGTACTTC
>-|TRBJ1-1|TRBD1|TRBV2
CASPTGVTEAFF
TGTGCCAGCCCGACAGGGGTTACTGAAGCTTTCTTT
>few|TRBJ1-4|-|TRBV6-4
CDPQSMTNEKLFF
TGTGACCCACAGAGTATGACTAATGAAAAACTGTTTTTT
>-|TRBJ2-1|-|TRBV7-6
CASSLDGSYNEQFF
TGTGCCAGCAGCTTAGACGGCTCCTACAATGAGCAGTTCTTC
>-|TRBJ2-7|TRBD2|TRBV3-1/TRBV3-2
CASSQDGLAGGLSYEQYF
TGTGCCAGCAGCCAAGATGGATTAGCGGGAGGGCTCTCCTACGAGCAGTACTTC
>-|TRBJ1-1|-|TRBV30
CAWTGTGLNTEAFF
TGTGCCTGGACTGGAACAGGGTTGAACACTGAAGCTTTCTTT
>-|TRBJ1-1|-|TRBV5-5
CASSHRTISGLLPEAFF
TGTGCCAGCAGCCATCGCACCATTTCGGGACTCCTACCTGAAGCTTTCTTT
>-|TRBJ1-5|-|TRBV6-1
CASSEAGPLEPQHF
TGTGCCAGCAGTGAAGCGGGCCCCTTGGAGCCCCAGCATTTT
>-|TRBJ2-3|TRBD2|TRBV3-1/TRBV3-2
CASSQARTRGDTQYF
TGTGCCAGCAGCCAAGCAAGGACTAGGGGAGATACGCAGTATTTT
>-|TRBJ1-6|-|TRBV5-5
CASSLVPGMDSSPLHF
TGTGCCAGCAGCTTGGTGCCAGGGATGGATTCGTCACCCCTCCACTTT
>once|TRBJ2-1|TRBD2|TRBV18
CASSRTAVTSGRRSYNEQFF
TGTGCCAGCTCACGCACAGCGGTTACTAGCGGGAGAAGGTCCTACAATGAGCAGTTCTTC